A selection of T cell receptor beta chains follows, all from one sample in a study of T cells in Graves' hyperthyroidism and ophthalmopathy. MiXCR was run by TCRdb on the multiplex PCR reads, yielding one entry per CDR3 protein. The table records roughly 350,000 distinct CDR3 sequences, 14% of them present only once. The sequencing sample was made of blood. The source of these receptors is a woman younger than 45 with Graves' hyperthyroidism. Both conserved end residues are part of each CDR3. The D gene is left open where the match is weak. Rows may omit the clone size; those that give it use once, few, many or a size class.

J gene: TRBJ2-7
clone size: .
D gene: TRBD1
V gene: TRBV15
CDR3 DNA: TGTGCCACCAGCCGACAGGGGAACTCCTACGAGCAGTACTTC
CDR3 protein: CATSRQGNSYEQYF

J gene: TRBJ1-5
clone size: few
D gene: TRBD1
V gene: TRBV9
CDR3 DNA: TGTCCGTCTATCGGGACAGGGGGAAATCAGCCCCAGCATTTT
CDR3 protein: CPSIGTGGNQPQHF

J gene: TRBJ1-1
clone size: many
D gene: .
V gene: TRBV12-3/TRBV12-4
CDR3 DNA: TGTGCCAGCGCATCACCCGATAACATGAACACTGAAGCTTTCTTT
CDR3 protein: CASASPDNMNTEAFF

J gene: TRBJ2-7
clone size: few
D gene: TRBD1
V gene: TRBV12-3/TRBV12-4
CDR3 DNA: TGTGCCAGCAGTTTACGGACAGGGGAGGCTAGCGAGCAGTACTTC
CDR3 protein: CASSLRTGEASEQYF

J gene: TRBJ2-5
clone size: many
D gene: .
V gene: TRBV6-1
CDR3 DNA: TGTGCCAGCAGTGAAAAGGCTAGACAAGAGACCCAGTACTTC
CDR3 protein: CASSEKARQETQYF

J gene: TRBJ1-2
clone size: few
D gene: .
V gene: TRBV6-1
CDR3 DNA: TGTGCCAGCTATAGACCCGTACACTATGGCTACACCTTC
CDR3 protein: CASYRPVHYGYTF

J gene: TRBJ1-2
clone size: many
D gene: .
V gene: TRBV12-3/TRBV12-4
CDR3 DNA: TGTGCCAGCAGTTTAAGAGGACGTCGAGGGTACTATGGCTACACCTTC
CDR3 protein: CASSLRGRRGYYGYTF

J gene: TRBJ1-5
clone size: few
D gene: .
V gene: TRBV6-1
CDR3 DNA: TGTGCCAGCAGGCCTACTCCAGGGCCCTATAGCAATCAGCCCCAGCATTTT
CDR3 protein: CASRPTPGPYSNQPQHF

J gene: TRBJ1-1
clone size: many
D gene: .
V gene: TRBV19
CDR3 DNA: TGTGCCAGTAGTATAGATCCGGGACGGGTGAACACTGAAGCTTTCTTT
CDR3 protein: CASSIDPGRVNTEAFF

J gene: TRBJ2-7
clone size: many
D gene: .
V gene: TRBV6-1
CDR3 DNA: TGTGCCAGCAGTGAACCCAGCGGAATACTCCCCTACGAGCAGTACTTC
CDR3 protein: CASSEPSGILPYEQYF

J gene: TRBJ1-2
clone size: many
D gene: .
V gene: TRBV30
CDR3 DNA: TGTGCCTGGAGTTCCGCGGACTATGGCTACACCTTC
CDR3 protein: CAWSSADYGYTF

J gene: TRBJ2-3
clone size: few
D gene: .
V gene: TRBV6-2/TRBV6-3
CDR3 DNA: TGTGCCGGCAGTTACGGGGTGGGGGGCACAGATACGCAGTATTTT
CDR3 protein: CAGSYGVGGTDTQYF

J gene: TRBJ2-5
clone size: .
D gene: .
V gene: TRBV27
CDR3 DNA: TGTGCCAGCAGTTCCCTCCCTTCGTTGCGTACGGAGACCCAGTACTTC
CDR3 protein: CASSSLPSLRTETQYF

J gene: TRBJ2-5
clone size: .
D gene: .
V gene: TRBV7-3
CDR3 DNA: TGTGCCAGCAGCTACCCAGGGTTGGGGACCCAGTACTTC
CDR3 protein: CASSYPGLGTQYF

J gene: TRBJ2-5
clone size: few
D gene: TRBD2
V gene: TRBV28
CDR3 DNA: TGTGCCAGTGGGCAGACTAGCCCACGGGGGACCCAGTACTTC
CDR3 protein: CASGQTSPRGTQYF

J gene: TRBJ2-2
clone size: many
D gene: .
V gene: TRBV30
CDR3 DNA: TGTGCCTGGAGCAGGGTCGCCACCGGGGAGCTGTTTTTT
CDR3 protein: CAWSRVATGELFF

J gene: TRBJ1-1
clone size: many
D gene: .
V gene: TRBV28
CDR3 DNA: TGTGCCAGCACCCTCGCCCAGGCGGAAAAAGCTTTCTTT
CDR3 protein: CASTLAQAEKAFF

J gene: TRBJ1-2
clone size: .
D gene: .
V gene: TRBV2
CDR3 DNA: TGTGCCAGCAGTGAACTAGGGTTTGCCTATGGCTACACCTTC
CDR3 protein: CASSELGFAYGYTF

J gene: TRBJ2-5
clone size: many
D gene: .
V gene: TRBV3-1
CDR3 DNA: TGTGCCAGCAGCCGATCCACCTCGGGGCGAGAGACCCAGTACTTC
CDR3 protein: CASSRSTSGRETQYF

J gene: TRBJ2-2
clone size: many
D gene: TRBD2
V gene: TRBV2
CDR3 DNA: TGTGCCAGCAGACGGACTAGCGGGAGGGTTTACACCGGGGAGCTGTTTTTT
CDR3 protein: CASRRTSGRVYTGELFF

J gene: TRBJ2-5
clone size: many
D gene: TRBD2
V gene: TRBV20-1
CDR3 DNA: TGCAGTGCCAGGGGCTTAGCGGGAGGATTTAGTGAGACCCAGTACTTC
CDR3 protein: CSARGLAGGFSETQYF

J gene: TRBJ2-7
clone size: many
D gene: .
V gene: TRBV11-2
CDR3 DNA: TGTGCCAGCAGCTTAGATCGGGATAGAATCTACGAGCAGTACTTC
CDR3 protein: CASSLDRDRIYEQYF

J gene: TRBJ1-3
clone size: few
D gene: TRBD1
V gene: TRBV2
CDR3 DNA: TGTGCCAGCGTCCAGGGGGACACCATATATTTT
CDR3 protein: CASVQGDTIYF

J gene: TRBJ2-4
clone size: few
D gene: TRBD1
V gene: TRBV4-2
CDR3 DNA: TGTGCCAGCAGCCAAGGAGGGGGCGCCTGGAACATTCAGTACTTC
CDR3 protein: CASSQGGGAWNIQYF

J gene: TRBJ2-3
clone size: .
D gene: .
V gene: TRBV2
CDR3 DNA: TGTGCCAGCAGTCAACTAGCTCCAGAGCCCACAGATGCGCAGTATTTT
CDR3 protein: CASSQLAPEPTDAQYF

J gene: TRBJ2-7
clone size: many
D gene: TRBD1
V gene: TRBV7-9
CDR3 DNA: TGTGCCAGCAGCTTAGGACAGGGAACTTCCTACGAGCAGTACTTC
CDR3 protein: CASSLGQGTSYEQYF

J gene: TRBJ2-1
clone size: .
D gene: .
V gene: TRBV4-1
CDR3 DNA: TGCGCCAGCAGCCAAGATTGGGGAGGAGAGCAGTTCTTC
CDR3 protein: CASSQDWGGEQFF

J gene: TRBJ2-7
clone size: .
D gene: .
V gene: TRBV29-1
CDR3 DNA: TGCAGCGCGGCAGGGATCGACGAGCAGTACTTC
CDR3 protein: CSAAGIDEQYF

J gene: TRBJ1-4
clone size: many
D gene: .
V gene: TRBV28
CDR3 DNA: TGTGCCAGCAACCCCGCCGGCAACTATGAAAAACTGTTTTTT
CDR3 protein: CASNPAGNYEKLFF

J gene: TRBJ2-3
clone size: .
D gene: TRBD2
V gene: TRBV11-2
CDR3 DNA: TGTGCCAGCAGCGGACAGGGACTAGCGGGAGTCACAGATACGCAGTATTTT
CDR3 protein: CASSGQGLAGVTDTQYF

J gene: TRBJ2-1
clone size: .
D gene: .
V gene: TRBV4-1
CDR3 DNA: TGCGCCAGCAGCCAAGAGCAGCTTGAGGGCCCCTACAATGAGCAGTTCTTC
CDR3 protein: CASSQEQLEGPYNEQFF

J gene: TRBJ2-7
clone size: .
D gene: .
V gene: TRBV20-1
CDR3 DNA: TGCAGTGCTAGAGATCTAAGCTACACCTACGGGGCTACCTACGAGCAGTACTTC
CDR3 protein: CSARDLSYTYGATYEQYF

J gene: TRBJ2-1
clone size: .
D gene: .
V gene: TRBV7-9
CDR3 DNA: TGTGCCAGCAGCTTACAGGGTCAATTCCACAATGAGCAGTTCTTC
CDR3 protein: CASSLQGQFHNEQFF

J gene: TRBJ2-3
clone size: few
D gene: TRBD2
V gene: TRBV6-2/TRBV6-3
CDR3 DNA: TGTGCCAGCAGTTACTCGAGTAGCGGGAGAATTGCGCAGTATTTT
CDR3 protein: CASSYSSSGRIAQYF

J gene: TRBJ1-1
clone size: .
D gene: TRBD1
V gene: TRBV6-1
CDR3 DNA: TGTGCCAGCAGTTTCCGACAGGGCACTGAAGCTTTCTTT
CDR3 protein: CASSFRQGTEAFF

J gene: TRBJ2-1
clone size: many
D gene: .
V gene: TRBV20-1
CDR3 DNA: TGCAGTGCTAGAGATCGGGGGAGCCGGTCCTACAATGAGCAGTTCTTC
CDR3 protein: CSARDRGSRSYNEQFF

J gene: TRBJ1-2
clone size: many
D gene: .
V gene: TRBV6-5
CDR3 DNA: TGTGCCAGCAGTTACTCATCCGCAGGGGCGGGAAAGTATGGCTACACCTTC
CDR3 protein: CASSYSSAGAGKYGYTF

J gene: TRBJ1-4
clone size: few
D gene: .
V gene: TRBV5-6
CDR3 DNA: TGTGCCAGCAGCTTGGATGGGGGGTCCGAAAAACTGTTTTTT
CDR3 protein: CASSLDGGSEKLFF